A single sample gave rise to the 7 T cell receptor beta chains below, sequenced in a study of blood T cell repertoires in COVID-19. Generated by immunoSEQ multiplex PCR, the TCRdb table keeps only in-frame clones and is missing some. The sample carries around 200,000 clones, 75% to 85% recorded once. Input material: PBMCs or T cells enriched from blood (not recorded which). The source is a man aged 40-50 years who had recovered from COVID-19.

The CDR3 coding sequence is TGTGCCAGCACAGGACATATGAACACCGGGGAGCTGTTTTTT. Translating it yields CASTGHMNTGELFF. This chain uses TRBV6-5 with TRBJ2-2, with D tentatively TRBD1 (5 bases). Trimming took 7 bases from V and 1 from J, leaving 10 bases between them. CDR1 and CDR2 (germline): MNHEY, SVGAGI. CDR3 length: 14 amino acids.

The chain couples TRBV6-5 to TRBJ1-1, with D possibly matching TRBD1 (6 bases). This CDR3 has 14 residues. Trimming left V 5 bases short and J 0 bases short, with 10 bases between. The germline V gene encodes CDR1 MNHEY and CDR2 SVGAGI. Written as DNA, the CDR3 is TGTGCCAGCAGTCTTACAGGGTTGAACACTGAAGCTTTCTTT. Amino acid sequence: CASSLTGLNTEAFF.

The rearrangement links TRBV5-1 to TRBJ1-2, with no clear D. The CDR3 runs to 13 residues. CDR1 is SGHRS, CDR2 YFSETQ, per germline. The V gene lost 0 bases and the J gene lost 7 bases, with 10 bases spanning the gap. The CDR3 DNA follows: TGCGCCAGCAGCTTGGGAGAATATGGTGGCTACACCTTC. Its translation is CASSLGEYGGYTF.

The rearrangement joins TRBV11-2 to TRBJ1-1, with D perhaps TRBD1 (5 bases). Germline CDR1 and CDR2: SGHAT and FQNNGV. The CDR3 totals 15 residues. Trimming removed 5 bases from V and 5 bases from J, with 18 bases in between. The CDR3: CASSPIRSGRTEAFF. The CDR3 region has the DNA TGTGCCAGCAGCCCAATCAGGTCAGGGAGGACTGAAGCTTTCTTT.

CDR3 in DNA: TGTGCCAGTAGTTTCCTAAAAGGGGGTTTCAAGCAGTTCTTC. Its protein product is CASSFLKGGFKQFF. The J gene is TRBJ2-1, the V gene TRBV19, with D maybe TRBD1 (6 bases). V dropped 5 bases and J dropped 11 bases, with 19 bases sitting between them. CDR1 is LNHDA, CDR2 SQIVND, per germline (reference sequence). The CDR3 runs 14 residues.

The chain couples TRBV27 to TRBJ1-2; 8 nucleotides match TRBD1. Germline-derived CDR1 and CDR2 are MNHEY and SMNVEV (reference sequence). The CDR3 has 21 residues. V dropped 2 bases and J dropped 2; count of bases not matched to a gene: 22. The CDR3 DNA sequence: TGTGCCAGCAGTTTAATGGCAGGGGGCGCGCTATCCGGAGCCGTCAACTATGGCTACACCTTC. Translated: CASSLMAGGALSGAVNYGYTF.

V and J are TRBV27 and TRBJ1-1, with 8 bases matching TRBD1. The trim removed 1 base at V and 1 base at J, leaving 8 bases unmatched. The CDR3 has 17 residues. Germline V gene data show CDR1 as MNHEY and CDR2 as SMNVEV (reference sequence). CDR3 sequence reads: CASSLWTGSEKNTEAFF. The CDR3 DNA reads as TGTGCCAGCAGTTTATGGACAGGGTCGGAGAAGAACACTGAAGCTTTCTTT.